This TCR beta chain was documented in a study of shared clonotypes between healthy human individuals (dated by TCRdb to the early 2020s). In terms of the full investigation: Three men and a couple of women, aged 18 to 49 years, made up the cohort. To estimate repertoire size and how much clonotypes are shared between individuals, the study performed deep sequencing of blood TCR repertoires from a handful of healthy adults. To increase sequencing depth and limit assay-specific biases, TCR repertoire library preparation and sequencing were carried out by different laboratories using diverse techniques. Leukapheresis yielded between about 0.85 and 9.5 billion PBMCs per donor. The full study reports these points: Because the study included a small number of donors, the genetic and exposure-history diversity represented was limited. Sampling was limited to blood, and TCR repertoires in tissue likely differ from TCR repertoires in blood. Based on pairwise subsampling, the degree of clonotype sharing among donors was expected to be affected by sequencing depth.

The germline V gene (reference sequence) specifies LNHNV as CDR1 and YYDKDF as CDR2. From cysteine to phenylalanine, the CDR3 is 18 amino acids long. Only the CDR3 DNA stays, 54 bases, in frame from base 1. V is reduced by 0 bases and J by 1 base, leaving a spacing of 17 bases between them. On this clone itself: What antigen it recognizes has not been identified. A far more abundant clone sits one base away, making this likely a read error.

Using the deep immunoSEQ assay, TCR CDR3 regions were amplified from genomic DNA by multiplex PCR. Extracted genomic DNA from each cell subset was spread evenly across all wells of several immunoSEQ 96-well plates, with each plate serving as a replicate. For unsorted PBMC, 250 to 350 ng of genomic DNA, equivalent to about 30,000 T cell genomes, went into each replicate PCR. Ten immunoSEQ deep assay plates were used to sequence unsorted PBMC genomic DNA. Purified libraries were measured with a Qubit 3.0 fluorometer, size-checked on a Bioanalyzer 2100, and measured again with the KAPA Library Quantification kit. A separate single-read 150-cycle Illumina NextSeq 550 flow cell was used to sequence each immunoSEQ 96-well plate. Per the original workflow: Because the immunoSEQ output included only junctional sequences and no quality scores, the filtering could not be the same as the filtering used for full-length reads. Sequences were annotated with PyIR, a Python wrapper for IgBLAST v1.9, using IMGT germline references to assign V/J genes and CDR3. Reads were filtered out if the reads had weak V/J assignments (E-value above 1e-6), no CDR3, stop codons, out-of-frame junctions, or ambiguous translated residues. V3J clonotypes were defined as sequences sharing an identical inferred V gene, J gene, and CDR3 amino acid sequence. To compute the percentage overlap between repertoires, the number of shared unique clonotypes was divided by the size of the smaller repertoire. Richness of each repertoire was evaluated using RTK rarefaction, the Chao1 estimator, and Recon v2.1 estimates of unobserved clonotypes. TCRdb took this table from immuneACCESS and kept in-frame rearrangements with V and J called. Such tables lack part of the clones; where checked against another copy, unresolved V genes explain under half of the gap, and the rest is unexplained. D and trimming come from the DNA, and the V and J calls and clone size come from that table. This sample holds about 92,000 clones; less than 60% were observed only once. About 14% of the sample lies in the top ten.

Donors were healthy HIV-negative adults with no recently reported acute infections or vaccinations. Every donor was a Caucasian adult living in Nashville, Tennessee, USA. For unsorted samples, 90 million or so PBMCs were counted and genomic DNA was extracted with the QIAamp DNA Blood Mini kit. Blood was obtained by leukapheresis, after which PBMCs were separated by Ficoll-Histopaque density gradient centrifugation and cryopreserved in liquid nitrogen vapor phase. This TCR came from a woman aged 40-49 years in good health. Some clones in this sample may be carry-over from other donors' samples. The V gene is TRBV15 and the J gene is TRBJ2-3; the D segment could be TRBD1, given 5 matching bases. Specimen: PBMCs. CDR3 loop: CATSRDQGPTTGTDTQYF. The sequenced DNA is TGTGCCACCAGCAGAGATCAGGGCCCGACAACCGGCACAGATACGCAGTATTTT.